This TCR beta chain comes out of a study of T-cell memory formation after mild COVID-19 (dated by TCRdb to the early 2020s). About the investigation overall: Most TCR sequence clusters were specific to one of the two donors. In a couple of donors, T-cell clones that expanded and contracted after mild COVID-19 were tracked by sequencing TCRalpha and TCRbeta repertoires over time. The cohort was made up of two young adult volunteers, one female and one male, who were previously healthy.

The research as a whole found: Contracting CD4+ clones were located mainly in the CM and EM memory subsets, whereas CD8+ clones were found to be enriched in EMRA. SARS-CoV-2 specificity of the second-wave clones peaking on day 37 was not confirmed. The detection of some responding clones in pre-infection memory suggests that pre-existing cross-reactive memory T cells joined the SARS-CoV-2 response. Clones that contracted from day 15 to 85 showed balanced CD4/CD8 phenotypes, whereas a second wave of clones that expanded from day 15 to 37 leaned towards CD4+. Only a couple of mild cases were covered in the study, and larger cohorts including severe cases with pre-infection samples were considered necessary.

Sequencing relied on an Illumina NovaSeq 6000. cDNA libraries for TCRalpha and TCRbeta were prepared by 5'RACE using constant-segment primers, with sample barcodes and unique molecular identifiers added. RNA was extracted from every sample with Trizol reagent. Amplification of the libraries took two PCR steps, and the second step added a second sample barcode plus Illumina TruSeq adapters. Sequencing of libraries was performed on an Illumina NovaSeq with 2 x 150 bp paired-end reads. Per the original workflow: The reads were demultiplexed and collapsed into UMI-guided consensus sequences using migec v1.2.7. Using mixcr v2.1.11, UMI consensuses were aligned to TRA and TRB V and J templates and then assembled into clonotypes. Expanded or contracted clonotypes were those called significant by both edgeR and NoisET, with noise models trained on biological replicates. For edgeR calls, a false discovery rate-adjusted p below 0.01 and a log2 fold-change threshold of 1 were applied. As an exploratory analysis of dynamics, PCA with hierarchical clustering was applied to max-normalized trajectories of the 1000 most abundant clonotypes. Each responding clone was given a CD4 or CD8 phenotype based on the CD4+ and CD8+ repertoires, which had been sequenced separately. The raw public reads went through TCRdb reprocessing: fastp at Q25, MiXCR clone calling, in-frame beta chains kept. Each record represents a unique CDR3 protein, reported with the most common genes and DNA among its rows. TCRdb assigned the V and J calls; the authors' analysis was not used. For this sample the table gives about 340,000 distinct CDR3 sequences, of which around a sixth were detected only once. Jointly, the top ten make up under 25% of the sample.

Ficoll-Paque density gradient centrifugation was the method used to isolate PBMCs. As for this clonotype: This receptor's antigen is unknown. Per-nucleotide qualities are absent, and no much larger clonotype sits a single base away.

CDR1 and CDR2 were assigned from the germline V gene as SGHTA and FQGTGA. Measured from the cysteine to the phenylalanine, the CDR3 is 16 residues long. The only DNA kept is the CDR3, 48 bases in frame from the first base. Unmatched junction bases come to 9, with V trimmed by 5 bases and J by 2 bases. Recombination linked TRBV7-3 to TRBJ2-3, with 8 bases matching TRBD1. Sequenced sample: PBMCs or a T cell subset sorted from them (not recorded which). The sequence was collected from a man in his late teens or twenties who had mild COVID-19 (a few samples of this study predate the infection). The sample titles of this study are shuffled in the database, so cell type and time point are left out; the donor was told from shared clones. The DNA sequence is given as TGTGCCAGCAGCCTTGGGACAGGCCTACCCACAGATACGCAGTATTTT. Its translation reads: CASSLGTGLPTDTQYF. Beyond the CDR3, the reference TRBV7-3 and TRBJ2-3 genes provide the residues; the full variable domain reads: GAGVSQTPSNKVTEKGKYVELRCDPISGHTALYWYRQSLGQGPEFLIYFQGTGAADDSGLPNDRFFAVRPEGSVSTLKIQRTERGDSAVYLCASSLGTGLPTDTQYFGPGTRLTVL.